This TCR beta chain was captured in a study of blood T cell repertoires in COVID-19. The overall study: Samples taken during acute and convalescent COVID-19 were collected in the United States, Italy and Spain.

The assay was immunoSEQ multiplex PCR, and TCRdb's table has in-frame clones only and misses some. This sample has about 56,000 clones, with roughly nine tenths found just once. CDR3 size: 15 residues. CDR1 and CDR2 from the germline V gene are MRHNA and SNTAGT. The ends were cut back, 5 bases at V and 0 bases at J, with 12 bases in the middle. The chain has TRBV6-4 and TRBJ2-3; D not certain. This TCR came from a woman aged 60 to 75 with COVID-19, enrolled during active disease. The sequenced sample consisted of peripheral blood. The CDR3 bases are TGTGCCAGCAGTCGAGCCAGCGCCAGCACAGATACGCAGTATTTT. Its translation: CASSRASASTDTQYF.